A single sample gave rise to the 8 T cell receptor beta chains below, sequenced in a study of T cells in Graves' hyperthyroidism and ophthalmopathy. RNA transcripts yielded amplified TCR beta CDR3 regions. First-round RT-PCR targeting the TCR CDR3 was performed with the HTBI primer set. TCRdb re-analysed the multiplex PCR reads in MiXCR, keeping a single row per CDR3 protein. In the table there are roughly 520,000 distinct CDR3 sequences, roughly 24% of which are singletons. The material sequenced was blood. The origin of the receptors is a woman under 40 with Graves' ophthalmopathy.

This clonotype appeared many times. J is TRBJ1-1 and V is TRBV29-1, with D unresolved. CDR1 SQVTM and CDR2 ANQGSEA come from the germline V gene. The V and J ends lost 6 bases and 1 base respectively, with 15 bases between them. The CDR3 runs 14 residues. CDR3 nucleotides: TGCAGCGTAGACCCCCGGGCAGGGAACACTGAAGCTTTCTTT. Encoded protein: CSVDPRAGNTEAFF.

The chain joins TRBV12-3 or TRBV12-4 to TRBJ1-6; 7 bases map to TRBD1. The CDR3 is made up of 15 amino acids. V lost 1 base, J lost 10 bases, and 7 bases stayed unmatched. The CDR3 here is CASSLDRGGGSPLHF. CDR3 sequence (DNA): TGTGCCAGCAGTTTAGACAGGGGCGGGGGATCACCCCTCCACTTT.

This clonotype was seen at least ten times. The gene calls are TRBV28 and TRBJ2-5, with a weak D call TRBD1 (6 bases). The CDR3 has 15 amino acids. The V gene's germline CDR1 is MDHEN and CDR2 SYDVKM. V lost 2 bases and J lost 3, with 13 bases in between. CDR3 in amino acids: CASSLRDTHKETQYF. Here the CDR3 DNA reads TGTGCCAGCAGTTTAAGGGACACTCACAAAGAGACCCAGTACTTC.

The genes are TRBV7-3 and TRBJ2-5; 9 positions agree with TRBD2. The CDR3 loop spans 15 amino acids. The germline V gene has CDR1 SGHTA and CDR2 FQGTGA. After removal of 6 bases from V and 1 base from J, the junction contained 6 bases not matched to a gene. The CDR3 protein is CASSLISGGQETQYF. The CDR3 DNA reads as TGTGCCAGCAGTCTTATTAGCGGGGGCCAAGAGACCCAGTACTTC.

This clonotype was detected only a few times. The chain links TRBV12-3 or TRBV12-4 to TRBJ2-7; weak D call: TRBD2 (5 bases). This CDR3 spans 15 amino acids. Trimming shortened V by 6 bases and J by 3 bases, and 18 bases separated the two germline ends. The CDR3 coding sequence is TGTGCCAGCAGGCCCACAACTAGAGGGTTCTACGAGCAGTACTTC. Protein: CASRPTTRGFYEQYF.

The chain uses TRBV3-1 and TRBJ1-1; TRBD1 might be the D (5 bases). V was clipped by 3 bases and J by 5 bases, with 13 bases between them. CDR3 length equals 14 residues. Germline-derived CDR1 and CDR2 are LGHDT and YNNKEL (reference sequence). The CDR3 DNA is TGTGCCAGCAGCCATAGGGGATCTGGGACTGAAGCTTTCTTT. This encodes CASSHRGSGTEAFF.

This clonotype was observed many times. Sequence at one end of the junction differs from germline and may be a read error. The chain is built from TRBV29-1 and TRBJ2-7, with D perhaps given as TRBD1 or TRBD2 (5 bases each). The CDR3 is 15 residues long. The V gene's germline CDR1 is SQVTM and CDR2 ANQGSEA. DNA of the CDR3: TGCAGCGTTTGGAAGGCCGGGACCAAAACCTACAAGCAGTACTTC. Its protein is CSVWKAGTKTYKQYF.

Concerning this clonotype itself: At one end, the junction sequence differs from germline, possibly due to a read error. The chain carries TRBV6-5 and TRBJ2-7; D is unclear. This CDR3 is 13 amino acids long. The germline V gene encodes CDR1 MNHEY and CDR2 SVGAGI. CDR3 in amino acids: CASSYMESYDQYF. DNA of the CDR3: TGTGCCAGCAGTTACATGGAGTCCTACGATCAGTACTTC.